These 24 T cell receptor beta chains originate from one sample sequenced in a study of blood T cell repertoires in COVID-19. Here immunoSEQ multiplex PCR was the method, and the copy in TCRdb shows in-frame clones only, minus some. The sample contains about 41,000 clones, roughly four fifths of which appear only once. Specimen: peripheral blood. These receptors were taken from a woman older than 75 with acute or convalescent COVID-19.

This CDR3 reads CASSLQGGSYNEQFF. As DNA, the CDR3 is TGTGCCAGCAGTCTACAGGGAGGGTCCTACAATGAGCAGTTCTTC. V gene TRBV6-5 combines with J gene TRBJ2-1, with a possible D match to TRBD2 (7 bases). This CDR3 is 15 amino acids long. V was trimmed by 5 bases and J by 1 base, leaving 12 bases between them. Germline values: CDR1 MNHEY, CDR2 SVGAGI.

V gene TRBV7-9 combines with J gene TRBJ1-2; 9 bases are shared with TRBD1. CDR3 length equals 13 residues. V shed 4 bases and J 6 bases; nucleotides not matched to a gene: 3. Looked up from germline, CDR1 is SEHNR and CDR2 is FQNEAQ (reference sequence). The CDR3 spells CASSSRTGDGYTF. The CDR3, as DNA: TGTGCCAGCAGCTCCCGGACAGGGGATGGCTACACCTTC.

The J gene is TRBJ2-5, the V gene TRBV18; weak D call: TRBD1 (6 bases). CDR3 length equals 13 residues. Germline V gene data show CDR1 as KGHSH and CDR2 as LQKENI. V lost 4 bases and J lost 3, with 9 bases in between. The CDR3 region is CASSLGAEETQYF. DNA of the CDR3: TGTGCCAGCTCACTGGGGGCCGAAGAGACCCAGTACTTC. The whole variable domain, filled in from reference TRBV18 and TRBJ2-5, reads NAGVMQNPRHLVRRRGQEARLRCSPMKGHSHVYWYRQLPEEGLKFMVYLQKENIIDESGMPKERFSAEFPKEGPSILRIQQVVRGDSAAYFCASSLGAEETQYFGPGTRLLVL.

The V gene is TRBV6-6, the J gene TRBJ1-5, with D hard to call. V gave up 4 bases and J gave up 7 bases, with 20 bases separating them. Germline loops: CDR1 MNHNY, CDR2 SVGAGI (reference sequence). The CDR3 has 16 residues. The CDR3 protein is CASSLLSGEVGQPQHF. CDR3 coding DNA: TGTGCCAGCAGTTTGCTGTCCGGGGAGGTGGGGCAGCCCCAGCATTTT.

V gene TRBV18 combines with J gene TRBJ1-1, with D unresolved. From germline, CDR1 is KGHSH and CDR2 LQKENI. The V end lost 3 bases, the J end lost 0 bases, and 5 bases lay between the germline ends. The CDR3 has 13 residues. CDR3 in amino acids: CASSPAMNTEAFF. The DNA for the CDR3 is TGTGCCAGCTCACCCGCGATGAACACTGAAGCTTTCTTT.

For this clone: The junction departs from the called germline gene at one end, perhaps through a read error. Distinct nucleotide sequences in the sample also encode this CDR3. The chain joins TRBV10-3 to TRBJ1-1; TRBD1 matches 8 bases. Looked up from germline, CDR1 is ENHRY and CDR2 is SYGVKD. This CDR3 comprises 14 residues. As DNA, the CDR3 is TGTGCCATTAGTGACCCCAGGACAGGGCGGGGAGCTTTCTTT. Encoded protein: CAISDPRTGRGAFF.

This rearrangement joins TRBV5-1 to TRBJ2-3; the D gene is possibly TRBD2 (6 bases). The V and J ends lost 3 bases and 0 bases respectively, with 8 bases between them. The CDR3 sequence is 14 residues long. Germline V gives CDR1 SGHRS, CDR2 YFSETQ. CDR3 residues: CASSSGTSTDTQYF. The CDR3 region has the DNA TGCGCCAGCAGCTCCGGGACTAGCACAGATACGCAGTATTTT.

The V and J genes are TRBV4-3 and TRBJ1-1; D gene uncertain. This CDR3 has 15 residues. Germline V gene sequence: CDR1 LGHNA, CDR2 YSLEER. V lost 3 bases to trimming and J lost 5 bases, with 16 bases between them. The CDR3 coding sequence is TGCGCCAGCAGCCATGTCGGGCGGGAAGCGACTGAAGCTTTCTTT. Translation gives CASSHVGREATEAFF.

A few counts support this clone. The chain has TRBV18 and TRBJ2-2; TRBD2 matches 7 bases. The V and J ends lost 6 bases and 3 bases, in that order; junction bases with no gene match: 16. Germline CDR1 is KGHSH and CDR2 is LQKENI. The CDR3 loop spans 18 amino acids. This CDR3 is CASSLGLPGSGDTGELFF. The DNA for the CDR3 is TGTGCCAGCTCGCTGGGACTCCCAGGCAGCGGGGACACCGGGGAGCTGTTTTTT. Combining the CDR3 with reference TRBV18 and TRBJ2-2 gives the whole variable domain NAGVMQNPRHLVRRRGQEARLRCSPMKGHSHVYWYRQLPEEGLKFMVYLQKENIIDESGMPKERFSAEFPKEGPSILRIQQVVRGDSAAYFCASSLGLPGSGDTGELFFGEGSRLTVL.

The chain is built from TRBV5-1 and TRBJ2-7; 10 bases map to TRBD2. The CDR3 extends over 16 amino acids. CDR1 is SGHRS, CDR2 YFSETQ, per germline. V lost 0 bases to trimming and J lost 4 bases; unmatched junction nucleotides: 7. DNA for the CDR3: TGCGCCAGCAGCTTGGAACCAGCGGGGGGGTCGTACGAGCAGTACTTC. It encodes CASSLEPAGGSYEQYF.

The rearrangement uses TRBV7-2 and TRBJ2-6, with D possibly matching TRBD1 (6 bases). Germline V gives CDR1 SGHTA, CDR2 FQGNSA. The CDR3 loop spans 15 amino acids. The V and J ends lost 1 base and 4 bases respectively, with 8 bases between them. The CDR3 DNA is TGTGCCAGCAGCTTAGGGGGGCACGGGGCCAACGTCCTGACTTTC. Translation: CASSLGGHGANVLTF.

The chain combines TRBV27 with TRBJ2-7; the match to TRBD2 covers 7 bases. The CDR3 has 11 residues. The V segment lost 8 bases and the J segment 9 bases; nucleotides outside the gene matches: 7. CDR1 is MNHEY and CDR2 is SMNVEV in the germline V gene (reference sequence). CDR3 coding DNA: TGTGCCAGCGGACTAGGGGCGGGGCAGTACTTC. It yields the protein CASGLGAGQYF.

This rearrangement joins TRBV6-4 to TRBJ2-3, with a weak D call TRBD2 (6 bases). Germline V gene lookup returns CDR1 MRHNA and CDR2 SNTAGT. V lost 5 bases, J lost 4 bases, and 13 bases lay in between. This CDR3 has 14 amino acids. The DNA of the CDR3 is TGTGCCAGCAGTCTAAGGGGAGGTGCAGATACGCAGTATTTT. Encoded protein: CASSLRGGADTQYF.

The gene calls are TRBV7-9 and TRBJ1-1; D is uncertain. V was pared by 3 bases and J by 4 bases, with 12 bases between. CDR1 is SEHNR, CDR2 FQNEAQ, per germline (reference sequence). This CDR3 region has 14 residues. The CDR3 here is CASSFEGLITEAFF. In DNA, the CDR3 is TGTGCCAGCAGCTTCGAGGGCTTGATCACTGAAGCTTTCTTT.

The rearrangement links TRBV6-5 to TRBJ2-2, with 9 bases lining up with TRBD1. This CDR3 has 15 amino acids. V lost 8 bases and J lost 2; bases outside the gene matches: 6. Germline CDR1 is MNHEY and CDR2 is SVGAGI. The CDR3 DNA sequence: TGTGCCAGCTACAGGGGGCTTGAAAACACCGGGGAGCTGTTTTTT. Protein: CASYRGLENTGELFF.

The V and J genes are TRBV9 and TRBJ1-4; TRBD1 is a possible D gene (6 bases). The CDR3 sequence is 15 residues long. The V end lost 4 bases, the J end lost 7 bases, and 17 bases lay between the germline ends. CDR1 and CDR2 from the germline V gene are SGDLS and YYNGEE. CDR3 nucleotide sequence: TGTGCCAGCAGCCCCGTGGCAGGGGTGGGTGAAAAACTGTTTTTT. Residues: CASSPVAGVGEKLFF.

This clone was detected a few times. Here the CDR3 DNA reads TGTGCCAGTAGCCTTTCAGCGAGGGTAGATACGCAGTATTTT. Protein: CASSLSARVDTQYF. This chain connects TRBV19 to TRBJ2-3; maybe TRBD2 (5 bases). Germline V CDR1 and CDR2: LNHDA, SQIVND (reference sequence). V gave up 6 bases and J gave up 5 bases, with 15 bases separating them. The CDR3 totals 14 residues.

CDR3 in amino acids: CASSPPRQGYGNEQFF. The CDR3 nucleotides read TGTGCCAGCTCACCACCAAGACAGGGATACGGCAATGAGCAGTTCTTC. The gene calls are TRBV18 and TRBJ2-1, with 7 nucleotides matching TRBD1. V was clipped by 0 bases and J by 6 bases; unmatched bases: 8. CDR1 KGHSH and CDR2 LQKENI come from the germline V gene. The CDR3 has 16 residues.

This clone appeared once. V is TRBV4-1 and J is TRBJ1-1; 8 bases line up with TRBD1. Germline trimming cut 3 bases from V and 3 bases from J; bases unmatched to any gene: 0. The CDR3 is 13 amino acids. The germline gives CDR1 MGHRA, CDR2 YSYEKL. The CDR3 loop is CASSQDRDTEAFF. The CDR3 DNA follows: TGCGCCAGCAGCCAGGACAGGGACACTGAAGCTTTCTTT.

The J gene is TRBJ1-1, the V gene TRBV28; D might be TRBD1 (5 bases). CDR3 length: 15 amino acids. V was cut by 4 bases and J by 8 bases, with 20 bases left in between. The germline gives CDR1 MDHEN, CDR2 SYDVKM. CDR3 region: CASSSDPGGVGEAFF. DNA of the CDR3: TGTGCCAGCAGTTCCGACCCCGGGGGGGTAGGGGAAGCTTTCTTT.

The rearrangement joins TRBV6-5 to TRBJ1-1; 8 bases are shared with TRBD1. With 10 bases clipped from V and 4 bases from J, the junction kept 14 bases outside the gene matches. This CDR3 is 15 amino acids long. The V gene's germline CDR1 is MNHEY and CDR2 SVGAGI. The CDR3 sequence is CATDRGQTPVTEAFF. Written as DNA, the CDR3 is TGTGCCACAGACAGGGGCCAAACCCCGGTCACTGAAGCTTTCTTT.

This chain connects TRBV7-3 to TRBJ1-1, with D maybe TRBD1 (5 bases). The CDR3 is 14 amino acids. Germline loops: CDR1 SGHTA, CDR2 FQGTGA. V lost 2 bases and J 2 bases, leaving 9 bases between the germline ends. DNA for the CDR3: TGTGCCAGCAGCTTACAGGGTGGAAACACTGAAGCTTTCTTT. It specifies CASSLQGGNTEAFF.

The chain combines TRBV9 with TRBJ2-7; 8 bases align to TRBD1. CDR1 and CDR2 from the germline V gene are SGDLS and YYNGEE. The V and J ends lost 4 bases and 4 bases, in that order; junction bases with no gene match: 7. This CDR3 spans 14 amino acids. The CDR3 bases are TGTGCCAGCAGCAGGACAGGGTTTAGTTACGAGCAGTACTTC. It yields the protein CASSRTGFSYEQYF.

J is TRBJ1-5 and V is TRBV2; D gene ambiguous. Deletions cut 4 bases from V and 1 base from J, with 5 bases between. Germline assignment: CDR1 SNHLY and CDR2 FYNNEI. The CDR3 sequence is 13 residues long. The CDR3 sequence: CASSVGSNQPQHF. As DNA, the CDR3 is TGTGCCAGCAGTGTCGGGAGCAATCAGCCCCAGCATTTT.